There are many counts of the clone carrying this T cell receptor beta chain. CDR3 size: 13 residues. Trimming shortened V by 6 bases and J by 14 bases, and 22 bases separated the two germline ends. The cDNA came from 5'RACE, which used 10-nucleotide random UMIs. TCRdb reprocessed the 5' RACE reads with MiXCR, giving one entry per CDR3 protein. This sample yields approximately 48,000 distinct CDR3 sequences, of which around 10% are seen a single time; about 5.2% belongs to the top ten. This record belongs to a study of neurological immune-mediated disorders. PBMCs numbering 2 million and stored at -80 C yielded the unsorted libraries.

The rearrangement links TRBV12-3 or TRBV12-4 to TRBJ1-2; D is perhaps TRBD1 (6 bases). The receptor was derived from a man in his 70s with HTLV-1-associated myelopathy (HAM/TSP). Sequenced input: PBMCs. CDR3 nucleotide sequence: TGTGCCAGCAGACCAGAAGGACAGTCATCGTCAACCTTC. Amino acid sequence: CASRPEGQSSSTF.